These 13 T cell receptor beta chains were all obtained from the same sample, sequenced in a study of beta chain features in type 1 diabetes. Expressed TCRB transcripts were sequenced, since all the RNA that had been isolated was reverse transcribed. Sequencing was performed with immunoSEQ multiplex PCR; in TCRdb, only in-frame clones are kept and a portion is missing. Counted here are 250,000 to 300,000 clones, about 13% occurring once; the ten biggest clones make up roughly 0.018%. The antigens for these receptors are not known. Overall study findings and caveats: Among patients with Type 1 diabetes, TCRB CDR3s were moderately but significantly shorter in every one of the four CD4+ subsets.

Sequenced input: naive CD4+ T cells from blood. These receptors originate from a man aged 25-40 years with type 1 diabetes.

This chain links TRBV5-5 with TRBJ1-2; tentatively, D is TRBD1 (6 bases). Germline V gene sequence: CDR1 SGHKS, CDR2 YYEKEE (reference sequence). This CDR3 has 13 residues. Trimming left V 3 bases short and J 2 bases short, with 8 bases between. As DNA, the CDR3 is TGTGCCAGCAGCTCCACAGGGAACTATGGCTACACCTTC. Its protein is CASSSTGNYGYTF.

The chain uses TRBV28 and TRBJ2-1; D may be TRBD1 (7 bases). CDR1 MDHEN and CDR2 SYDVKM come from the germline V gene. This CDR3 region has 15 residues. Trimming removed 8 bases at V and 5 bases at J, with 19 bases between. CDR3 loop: CASSWAGTEDNEQFF. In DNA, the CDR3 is TGTGCCAGCTCCTGGGCGGGGACAGAGGACAATGAGCAGTTCTTC.

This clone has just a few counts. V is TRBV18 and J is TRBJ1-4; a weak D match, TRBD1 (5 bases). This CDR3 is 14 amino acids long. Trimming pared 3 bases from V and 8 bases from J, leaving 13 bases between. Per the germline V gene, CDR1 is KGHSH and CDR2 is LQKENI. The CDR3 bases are TGTGCCAGCTCACCCAGGGTGGAGGGCGAAAAACTGTTTTTT. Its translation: CASSPRVEGEKLFF.

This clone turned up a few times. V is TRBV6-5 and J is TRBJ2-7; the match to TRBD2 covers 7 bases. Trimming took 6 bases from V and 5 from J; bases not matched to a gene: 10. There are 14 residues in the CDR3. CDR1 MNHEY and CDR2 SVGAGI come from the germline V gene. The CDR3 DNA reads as TGTGCCAGCAGAGGAAAGCGGGATGGGGACGAGCAGTACTTC. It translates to CASRGKRDGDEQYF.

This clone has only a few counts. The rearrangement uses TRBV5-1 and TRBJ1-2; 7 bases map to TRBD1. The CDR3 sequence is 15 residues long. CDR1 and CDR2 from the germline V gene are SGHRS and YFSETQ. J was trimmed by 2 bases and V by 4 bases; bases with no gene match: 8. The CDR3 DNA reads TGCGCCAGCAGCGCGACCCTAGGGGGCAACTATGGCTACACCTTC. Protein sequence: CASSATLGGNYGYTF.

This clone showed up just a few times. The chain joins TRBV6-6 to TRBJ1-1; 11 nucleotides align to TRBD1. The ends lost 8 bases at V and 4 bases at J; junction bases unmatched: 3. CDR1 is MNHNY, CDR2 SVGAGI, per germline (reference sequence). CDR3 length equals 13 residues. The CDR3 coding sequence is TGTGCCAGCGGACAGGGGGCCAGCACTGAAGCTTTCTTT. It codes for CASGQGASTEAFF.

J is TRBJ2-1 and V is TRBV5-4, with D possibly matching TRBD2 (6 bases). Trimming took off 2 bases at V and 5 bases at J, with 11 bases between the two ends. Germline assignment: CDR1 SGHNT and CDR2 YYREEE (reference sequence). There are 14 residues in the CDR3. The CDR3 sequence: CASSLTWEDNEQFF. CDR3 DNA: TGTGCCAGCAGCTTAACCTGGGAGGACAATGAGCAGTTCTTC.

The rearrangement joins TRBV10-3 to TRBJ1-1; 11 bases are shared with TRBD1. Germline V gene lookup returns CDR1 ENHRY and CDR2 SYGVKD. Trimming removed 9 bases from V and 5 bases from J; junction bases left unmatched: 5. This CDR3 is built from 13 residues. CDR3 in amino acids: CAMRDRGNTEAFF. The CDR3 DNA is TGTGCCATGCGGGACAGGGGGAATACTGAAGCTTTCTTT.

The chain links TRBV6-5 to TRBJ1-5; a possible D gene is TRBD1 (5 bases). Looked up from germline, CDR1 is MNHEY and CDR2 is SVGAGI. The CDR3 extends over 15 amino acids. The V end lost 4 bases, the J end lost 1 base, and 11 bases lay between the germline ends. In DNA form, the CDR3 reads TGTGCCAGCAGTTCCAGGGTAGGAAGCAATCAGCCCCAGCATTTT. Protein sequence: CASSSRVGSNQPQHF.

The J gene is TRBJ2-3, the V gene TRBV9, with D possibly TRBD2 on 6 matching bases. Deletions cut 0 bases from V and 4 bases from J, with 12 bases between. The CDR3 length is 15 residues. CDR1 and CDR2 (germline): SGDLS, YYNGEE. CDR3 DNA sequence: TGTGCCAGCAGCGTAGTCGGGGAGGAGGCAGATACGCAGTATTTT. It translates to CASSVVGEEADTQYF.

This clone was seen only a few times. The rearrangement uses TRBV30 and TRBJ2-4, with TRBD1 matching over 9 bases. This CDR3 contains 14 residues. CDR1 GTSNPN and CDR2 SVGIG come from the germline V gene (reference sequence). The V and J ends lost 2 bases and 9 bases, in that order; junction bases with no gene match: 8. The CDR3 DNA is TGTGCCTGGAGTCGAGGACAGGGGTGGGGCATTCAGTACTTC. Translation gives CAWSRGQGWGIQYF. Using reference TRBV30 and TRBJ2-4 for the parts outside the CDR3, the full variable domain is SQTIHQWPATLVQPVGSPLSLECTVEGTSNPNLYWYRQAAGRGLQLLFYSVGIGQISSEVPQNLSASRPQDRQFILSSKKLLLSDSGFYLCAWSRGQGWGIQYFGAGTRLSVL.

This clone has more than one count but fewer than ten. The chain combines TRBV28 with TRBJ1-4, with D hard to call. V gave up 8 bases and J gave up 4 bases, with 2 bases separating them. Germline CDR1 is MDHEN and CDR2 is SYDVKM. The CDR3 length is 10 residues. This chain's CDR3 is CASLNEKLFF. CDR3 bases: TGTGCCAGCCTTAATGAAAAACTGTTTTTT.

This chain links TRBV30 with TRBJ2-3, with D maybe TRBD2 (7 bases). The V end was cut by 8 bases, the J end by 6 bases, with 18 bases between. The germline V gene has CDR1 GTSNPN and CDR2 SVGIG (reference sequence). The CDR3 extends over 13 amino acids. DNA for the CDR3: TGTGCCGGACAGCGGGGAGGGAGCGATACGCAGTATTTT. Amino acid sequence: CAGQRGGSDTQYF.